This is a list of T cell receptor beta chains from one sample in a study of T cell responses to AZD1222 COVID-19 vaccine. Measured with immunoSEQ multiplex PCR; TCRdb has only the in-frame clones, and not every one. The sample includes about 120,000 clones, 85% to 95% of them seen just once. The sequencing here drew on peripheral blood, taken on day 0 of AZD1222 vaccination. The receptors stem from an adult in good health. The CDR3 runs from the conserved cysteine through the conserved F or W. The D gene is left open where the match is weak. Size values are once, few and many counts, or a class for expanded clones, and some rows have none.

D gene	CDR3 length	clone size	J gene	V gene	CDR3 protein	CDR3 DNA
TRBD1	15	.	TRBJ2-3	TRBV5-1	CASSTDRGSVHTQYF	TGCGCCAGCAGCACGGACAGGGGATCCGTGCATACGCAGTATTTT
.	15	.	TRBJ1-1	TRBV3-1/TRBV3-2	CASSPRVGGDTEAFF	TGTGCCAGCAGCCCGCGGGTTGGGGGAGACACTGAAGCTTTCTTT
.	14	.	TRBJ2-1	TRBV27	CASSIWTENNEQFF	TGTGCCAGCAGTATCTGGACAGAAAACAATGAGCAGTTCTTC
.	19	.	TRBJ2-3	TRBV9	CASSVEGGTLGASTDTQYF	TGTGCCAGCAGCGTAGAAGGCGGGACCCTAGGTGCTAGCACAGATACGCAGTATTTT
.	15	.	TRBJ1-5	TRBV28	CASSLGPGVNQPQHF	TGTGCCAGCAGTTTAGGCCCAGGAGTTAATCAGCCCCAGCATTTT
.	13	once	TRBJ1-1	TRBV2	CASTLLWNTEAFF	TGTGCCAGCACCCTTTTGTGGAACACTGAAGCTTTCTTT
.	13	.	TRBJ2-7	TRBV28	CASSRRGPYEQYF	TGTGCCAGCAGCCGCCGGGGGCCCTACGAGCAGTACTTC
TRBD2	15	once	TRBJ2-3	TRBV27	CASSGRPVGTDTQYF	TGTGCCAGCAGCGGGAGGCCGGTGGGCACAGATACGCAGTATTTT
.	13	once	TRBJ2-7	TRBV27	CASRGRLLYEQYF	TGTGCCAGCAGGGGGAGACTCCTCTACGAGCAGTACTTC
.	14	.	TRBJ2-3	TRBV2	CASSVGLSTDTQYF	TGTGCCAGCAGTGTTGGCCTTAGCACAGATACGCAGTATTTT
.	14	.	TRBJ1-4	TRBV7-9	CASSHRDANEKLFF	TGTGCCAGCAGCCACAGGGATGCTAATGAAAAACTGTTTTTT
TRBD1	14	.	TRBJ1-2	TRBV19	CASSMTGANYGYTF	TGTGCCAGTAGTATGACAGGGGCAAACTATGGCTACACCTTC
.	13	.	TRBJ1-5	TRBV18	CASSPHREEPQHF	TGTGCCAGCTCACCACATCGGGAGGAGCCCCAGCATTTT
TRBD2	15	few	TRBJ2-7	TRBV4-2	CASSQGLAGAYEQYF	TGTGCCAGCAGCCAAGGACTAGCGGGAGCCTACGAGCAGTACTTC
.	13	.	TRBJ2-2	TRBV12-3/TRBV12-4	CASSLRNTGELFF	TGTGCCAGCAGTTTGAGGAACACCGGGGAGCTGTTTTTT
TRBD1	18	.	TRBJ1-2	TRBV5-8	CASSLDGTGMVTNYGYTF	TGTGCCAGCAGCTTGGACGGGACAGGGATGGTAACTAACTATGGCTACACCTTC
TRBD2	15	.	TRBJ2-5	TRBV7-9	CASSLPAGEGETQYF	TGTGCCAGCAGCTTACCAGCGGGAGAAGGGGAGACCCAGTACTTC
.	13	.	TRBJ1-1	TRBV6-1	CASSEMGGKGAFF	TGTGCCAGCAGTGAAATGGGGGGCAAAGGAGCTTTCTTT
.	13	.	TRBJ2-3	TRBV7-9	CASSPLPGDTQYF	TGTGCCAGCAGCCCACTCCCGGGAGATACGCAGTATTTT
.	12	.	TRBJ2-7	TRBV5-6	CASSLRTMEQYF	TGTGCCAGCAGCCTAAGGACTATGGAGCAGTACTTC
.	14	.	TRBJ1-2	TRBV2	CARPFPRGNYGYTF	TGTGCCAGGCCGTTCCCTCGGGGGAACTATGGCTACACCTTC
.	16	.	TRBJ1-6	TRBV27	CASSWARGSDNSPLHF	TGTGCCAGCAGTTGGGCGAGGGGATCGGATAATTCACCCCTCCACTTT
.	13	.	TRBJ1-1	TRBV4-2	CASSQDSILGAFF	TGTGCCAGCAGCCAAGATTCTATATTGGGAGCTTTCTTT
.	16	.	TRBJ2-1	TRBV15	CATSTGRKSSYNEQFF	TGTGCCACCAGCACAGGGCGGAAGAGTTCCTACAATGAGCAGTTCTTC
.	12	.	TRBJ1-4	TRBV11-2	CASSLGGEKLFF	TGTGCCAGCAGCTTAGGTGGTGAAAAACTGTTTTTT
.	14	.	TRBJ2-7	TRBV7-9	CASSYTRGLDEQYF	TGTGCCAGCAGTTATACACGGGGGCTGGACGAGCAGTACTTC
.	15	.	TRBJ2-7	TRBV3-1/TRBV3-2	CASSQDAARVYGQYF	TGTGCCAGCAGCCAAGATGCGGCTAGGGTCTACGGGCAGTACTTC
.	18	.	TRBJ1-4	TRBV4-2	CASSQGPLGGFTNEKLFF	TGTGCCAGCAGCCAAGGCCCCCTTGGAGGGTTCACTAATGAAAAACTGTTTTTT
.	15	.	TRBJ2-3	TRBV11-2	CASSTWRASTDTQYF	TGTGCCAGCAGCACCTGGAGGGCTAGCACAGATACGCAGTATTTT